These 22 T cell receptor beta chains originate from one sample sequenced in a study of T cells after yellow fever vaccination. Using its own MiXCR run on the 5' RACE reads, TCRdb lists one record per CDR3 protein. The data contain 100,000 to 150,000 distinct CDR3 sequences, around 15% of them seen just once; the ten biggest clones take up approximately 39%. This specimen consisted of CD8+ T cells sorted from PBMCs, obtained 5 days after the yellow fever booster vaccination. The receptors were sampled from a young man who received the YFV17D yellow fever vaccine.

This clonotype was observed a single time. The CDR3 nucleotides read TGTGCCTGGTATAGGGACAGGGTCTCTGGGGCCAACGTCCTGACTTTC. Protein product: CAWYRDRVSGANVLTF. The J gene is TRBJ2-6, the V gene TRBV30, with 9 bases identical to TRBD1. CDR1 GTSNPN and CDR2 SVGIG come from the germline V gene (reference sequence). The CDR3 is 16 residues long. Trimming at V came to 5 bases and at J to 0 bases, leaving 5 bases not matched to a gene.

This clonotype showed up just a few times. The rearrangement uses TRBV6-5 and TRBJ2-3; TRBD2 matches at 7 bases. This CDR3 region has 15 residues. Germline CDR1 is MNHEY and CDR2 is SVGAGI. The V segment lost 2 bases and the J segment 1 base; nucleotides outside the gene matches: 3. The chain's CDR3 is CASSYAGVGTDTQYF. The CDR3 region has the DNA TGTGCCAGCAGTTACGCGGGGGTTGGCACAGATACGCAGTATTTT.

The chain combines TRBV19 with TRBJ1-1; 8 bases are a match to TRBD1. This CDR3 spans 14 amino acids. J gave up 3 bases and V 10 bases, and 10 bases lay outside the gene matches. Germline CDR1 and CDR2: LNHDA and SQIVND (reference sequence). The CDR3 loop is CATDSGGWYTEAFF. The CDR3 nucleotides are TGTGCCACCGATTCAGGGGGCTGGTACACTGAAGCTTTCTTT.

This clonotype was observed a handful of times. The chain recombines TRBV11-2 with TRBJ2-4; D gene unclear. Germline CDR1 and CDR2: SGHAT and FQNNGV. Trimming removed 8 bases from V and 0 bases from J, with 11 bases in between. This CDR3 has 14 amino acids. The CDR3 DNA is TGTGCCAGCCGCGGAGTGCTAGCCAAAAACATTCAGTACTTC. It codes for CASRGVLAKNIQYF.

The DNA of the CDR3 is TGTGCCAGCAGCCCGACCGGGACAGCCCATGGCTACACCTTC. Translated: CASSPTGTAHGYTF. The chain uses TRBV11-2 and TRBJ1-2, with 7 bases lining up with TRBD1. The CDR3 consists of 14 residues. The germline gives CDR1 SGHAT, CDR2 FQNNGV. V was clipped by 5 bases and J by 6 bases; unmatched bases: 9. Supplemented by reference TRBV11-2 and TRBJ1-2, the full variable domain reads EAGVAQSPRYKIIEKRQSVAFWCNPISGHATLYWYQQILGQGPKLLIQFQNNGVVDDSQLPKDRFSAERLKGVDSTLKIQPAKLEDSAVYLCASSPTGTAHGYTFGSGTRLTVV.

V usage is TRBV4-3 and J usage is TRBJ2-5, with 8 bases aligning to TRBD2. V shed 3 bases and J 4 bases; nucleotides not matched to a gene: 7. This CDR3 is 15 amino acids long. Germline assignment: CDR1 LGHNA and CDR2 YSLEER. The CDR3 sequence is CASSQGTRVGETQYF. In DNA, the CDR3 is TGCGCCAGCAGCCAGGGGACTAGAGTGGGAGAGACCCAGTACTTC.

V usage is TRBV6-6 and J usage is TRBJ1-4, with a weak D call TRBD1 (6 bases). The CDR3 has 15 residues. Germline V gives CDR1 MNHNY, CDR2 SVGAGI (reference sequence). The V end was cut by 4 bases, the J end by 5 bases, with 14 bases between. The CDR3 protein is CASSFDRFENEKLFF. The CDR3 DNA follows: TGTGCCAGCAGTTTCGACAGGTTCGAAAATGAAAAACTGTTTTTT.

With respect to this clonotype: At one of its ends the junction is not consistent with the germline gene, which may arise from a read error. The chain is built from TRBV10-3 and TRBJ2-1; a possible D gene is TRBD1 (5 bases). The CDR3 extends over 16 amino acids. Germline V gene lookup returns CDR1 ENHRY and CDR2 SYGVKD. The CDR3 here is CATSELGALSYNEQFF. Written as DNA, the CDR3 is TGTGCCACCAGTGAGCTAGGGGCCCTCTCCTACAATGAGCAGTTCTTC.

A few counts support this clonotype. V usage is TRBV7-2 and J usage is TRBJ2-7; perhaps TRBD1 as D (5 bases). CDR1 SGHTA and CDR2 FQGNSA come from the germline V gene. The CDR3 is 15 amino acids. Trimming took off 4 bases at V and 3 bases at J, with 16 bases between the two ends. CDR3 nucleotide sequence: TGTGCCAGCAGCTCCTCCACCGCTCAGGGCTACGAGCAGTACTTC. Protein: CASSSSTAQGYEQYF.

The chain combines TRBV4-1 with TRBJ1-1; D ambiguous. This CDR3 is built from 15 residues. Germline values: CDR1 MGHRA, CDR2 YSYEKL. The ends were cut back, 4 bases at V and 8 bases at J, with 20 bases in the middle. CDR3: CASSPRTTPRLEAFF. For the CDR3, the DNA is TGCGCCAGCAGCCCCCGCACTACCCCACGGCTCGAAGCTTTCTTT.

This clonotype was picked up a small number of times. The junction and the germline gene differ at one end; a read error may be behind it. The rearrangement joins TRBV29-1 to TRBJ1-2; D is uncertain. Per germline, CDR1 SQVTM and CDR2 ANQGSEA. This CDR3 region has 12 residues. CDR3 sequence reads: CSLEEGLLGYTF. CDR3 bases: TGCAGCCTTGAGGAGGGATTGCTGGGCTACACCTTC.

This clonotype was seen a few times. This chain links TRBV6-5 with TRBJ1-4, with no clear D. This CDR3 has 16 residues. Trimming removed 0 bases at V and 5 bases at J, with 13 bases between. Germline CDR1 reads MNHEY; CDR2 reads SVGAGI. DNA of the CDR3: TGTGCCAGCAGTTACTCGATTCGCAGTTTGAATGAAAAACTGTTTTTT. Its protein product is CASSYSIRSLNEKLFF.

This chain connects TRBV4-1 to TRBJ1-2, with 8 bases matching TRBD1. The length of the CDR3 is 15 residues. The J segment lost 4 bases and the V segment lost 1 base, leaving 5 bases of the junction unmatched. Germline V gene sequence: CDR1 MGHRA, CDR2 YSYEKL. CDR3: CASSQVGQGPYGYTF. As DNA, the CDR3 is TGCGCCAGCAGCCAAGTAGGACAGGGTCCCTATGGCTACACCTTC.

This clonotype appeared a few times. The CDR3 here is CASSEGELFF. CDR3 DNA: TGCGCCAGCAGTGAGGGGGAGCTGTTTTTT. The V and J genes are TRBV10-2 and TRBJ2-2; no definite D call. V lost 2 bases to trimming and J lost 8 bases, with 0 bases between them. The CDR3 is made up of 10 amino acids. Germline loops: CDR1 WSHSY, CDR2 SAAADI.

This clonotype occurred many times. The genes are TRBV20-1 and TRBJ2-7; D is ambiguous. V was pared by 3 bases and J by 2 bases, with 5 bases between. Per the germline V gene, CDR1 is DFQATT and CDR2 is SNEGSKA (reference sequence). This CDR3 is built from 11 residues. The CDR3 region has the DNA TGCAGTGCTAGGGGCGCCTACGAGCAGTACTTC. As protein: CSARGAYEQYF.

The chain carries TRBV7-9 and TRBJ2-5, with D possibly matching TRBD1 (6 bases). This CDR3 contains 14 residues. V was shortened by 1 base and J by 4 bases, with 10 bases between the two germline ends. From germline, CDR1 is SEHNR and CDR2 FQNEAQ (reference sequence). CDR3 DNA sequence: TGTGCCAGCAGCTTAGTGGGACACGGAGAGACCCAGTACTTC. The encoded protein is CASSLVGHGETQYF.

This sequence joins TRBV7-6 and TRBJ2-7, with D possibly being TRBD1 or TRBD2 (5 bases each). The CDR3 runs to 12 residues. Germline V gene data show CDR1 as SGHVS and CDR2 as FNYEAQ. Trimming stripped 5 bases from V and 3 bases from J, with 8 bases between. CDR3 nucleotides: TGTGCCAGCAGCAGAGGGGACTACGAGCAGTACTTC. Translated: CASSRGDYEQYF.

The J gene is TRBJ2-1, the V gene TRBV14; D gene unclear. Between the trimmed V and J ends, which lost 0 bases and 0 bases, there was a span of 15 bases. CDR1 is SGHDN, CDR2 FVKESK, per germline. The CDR3 runs 18 residues. The CDR3: CASSQDLGTYTSYNEQFF. CDR3 coding DNA: TGTGCCAGCAGCCAAGATCTTGGCACCTACACCTCCTACAATGAGCAGTTCTTC.

The chain carries TRBV7-3 and TRBJ2-3; TRBD2 aligns across 7 bases. After removal of 1 base from V and 0 bases from J, the junction contained 7 bases not matched to a gene. Germline values: CDR1 SGHTA, CDR2 FQGTGA. This CDR3 is built from 17 residues. CDR3 amino acids: CASSLNPLAASTDTQYF. CDR3 nucleotide sequence: TGTGCCAGCAGCTTAAACCCCCTAGCGGCTAGCACAGATACGCAGTATTTT.

In its sample, this clonotype was seen a few times. Written as DNA, the CDR3 is TGTGCCAGCAGCTTACCGGGACAGGGATACAATGAGCAGTTCTTC. It yields the protein CASSLPGQGYNEQFF. The genes are TRBV5-6 and TRBJ2-1; 9 bases match TRBD1. Germline trimming cut 2 bases from V and 4 bases from J; bases unmatched to any gene: 4. Per germline, CDR1 SGHDT and CDR2 YYEEEE. The CDR3 length is 15 residues.

This sequence joins TRBV7-8 and TRBJ2-2, with 7 bases matching TRBD2. The CDR3 sequence is 16 residues long. CDR1 and CDR2 (germline): SGHVS, FQNEAQ. With V trimmed by 0 bases and J by 4 bases, 5 bases remained unmatched. CDR3 nucleotide sequence: TGTGCCAGCAGCTTAGCGACTAGCTGGCGCACCGGGGAGCTGTTTTTT. This gives the protein CASSLATSWRTGELFF.

This chain links TRBV4-2 with TRBJ2-3, with D unresolved. Trimming removed 0 bases from V and 0 bases from J, with 13 bases in between. Germline V gene data show CDR1 as LGHNA and CDR2 as YNFKEQ. The CDR3 totals 17 residues. This chain's CDR3 is CASSQEVGDGSTDTQYF. CDR3 sequence (DNA): TGTGCCAGCAGCCAAGAAGTTGGAGACGGCAGCACAGATACGCAGTATTTT.